This T cell receptor (beta chain) was captured by sequencing in a study of hypomethylating agent response in myelodysplastic syndrome. As for the study in general: Either azacitidine (about 75% of the 11) or decitabine (3 of 11) was given. The myelodysplastic syndrome patients comprised several men and a couple of women. Response meant complete response or hematologic improvement; all other patients were non-responders.

In the case of this clone: What it recognizes is unknown.

There are 17 residues in the CDR3. V was pared by 1 base and J by 1 base, with 4 bases of the junction left unmatched. Germline loops: CDR1 SGHAT, CDR2 FQNNGV. Measured with immunoSEQ multiplex PCR; TCRdb has only the in-frame clones, and not every one. The data contain approximately 2,700 clones, 82% of them singletons. Study observations and caveats: The MDS versus healthy comparison may be affected by non-age-matched controls.

This chain connects TRBV11-2 to TRBJ2-3, with 11 positions matching TRBD2. The sequences come from bone marrow, collected before or after starting hypomethylating agent treatment for myelodysplastic syndrome (not recorded which). This TCR derives from a human donor with myelodysplastic syndrome. The CDR3 DNA is TGTGCCAGCAGCTTAGCTCTAGCGGGAGGAGGCACAGATACGCAGTATTTT. Translation: CASSLALAGGGTDTQYF.